These 8 T cell receptor beta chains share one sample of origin, sequenced in a study of blood T cell repertoires in COVID-19. Sequenced by immunoSEQ multiplex PCR; TCRdb stores in-frame clones only, minus some. This sample carries 220,000 or so clones, about 80% of them seen once, and the ten largest clones take roughly 3%. Specimen: peripheral blood. These receptors were collected from a woman aged 30 to 39 who had recovered from COVID-19.

The CDR3 here is CASSPSHESSYNSPLHF. As DNA, the CDR3 is TGTGCCAGCTCACCATCGCACGAGAGCTCCTATAATTCACCCCTCCACTTT. The V gene is TRBV18, the J gene TRBJ1-6; D uncertain. Looked up from germline, CDR1 is KGHSH and CDR2 is LQKENI. V was clipped by 2 bases and J by 0 bases, with 11 bases between them. This CDR3 spans 17 amino acids.

This clone appeared a single time. The rearrangement uses TRBV15 and TRBJ2-7, with D possibly TRBD2 on 5 matching bases. The CDR3 consists of 13 residues. Per the germline V gene, CDR1 is LNHNV and CDR2 is YYDKDF (reference sequence). Trimming stripped 0 bases from V and 5 bases from J, with 8 bases between. CDR3 loop: CATSRDGGDEQYF. DNA for the CDR3: TGTGCCACCAGCAGAGATGGAGGTGACGAGCAGTACTTC.

The chain couples TRBV5-5 to TRBJ2-1, with D tentatively TRBD2 (6 bases). Germline V gives CDR1 SGHKS, CDR2 YYEKEE (reference sequence). V lost 0 bases to trimming and J lost 2 bases, with 9 bases between them. The CDR3 is 15 residues long. The CDR3 DNA follows: TGTGCCAGCAGCTTGGAGGCGGGACCCTACAATGAGCAGTTCTTC. This translates into CASSLEAGPYNEQFF.

V is TRBV2 and J is TRBJ2-7; TRBD1 agrees at 8 bases. The CDR3 runs to 14 residues. Germline V lookup: CDR1 SNHLY, CDR2 FYNNEI. V trimming: 7 bases; J trimming: 1 base; junction bases outside the gene matches: 6. CDR3 sequence reads: CASTEQGASYEQYF. The CDR3 nucleotides are TGTGCCAGCACCGAGCAGGGGGCTTCCTACGAGCAGTACTTC.

This clone came up once. The chain joins TRBV9 to TRBJ2-5; D may be TRBD1 (5 bases). Between the trimmed V and J ends, which lost 0 bases and 4 bases, there was a span of 7 bases. The CDR3 runs 13 residues. Germline-derived CDR1 and CDR2 are SGDLS and YYNGEE. The CDR3 protein is CASSVDRIETQYF. In nucleotides, the CDR3 is TGTGCCAGCAGCGTAGACAGGATAGAGACCCAGTACTTC.

The chain recombines TRBV11-2 with TRBJ2-1, with 9 bases that match TRBD2. Germline V gives CDR1 SGHAT, CDR2 FQNNGV. Germline trimming cut 0 bases from V and 8 bases from J; bases unmatched to any gene: 5. There are 15 residues in the CDR3. The CDR3 is CASSLEGSGRHEQFF. The CDR3, as DNA: TGTGCCAGCAGCTTAGAGGGTAGCGGGAGACATGAGCAGTTCTTC.

V gene TRBV7-2 combines with J gene TRBJ2-1; TRBD2 agrees at 9 bases. With 3 bases clipped from V and 8 bases from J, the junction kept 11 bases outside the gene matches. Germline CDR1 is SGHTA and CDR2 is FQGNSA. The CDR3 runs to 16 residues. In DNA form, the CDR3 reads TGTGCCAGCAGCTTGAGGTCAAGCGGGAGGAAGTATGAGCAGTTCTTC. Amino acids: CASSLRSSGRKYEQFF.

This clone was counted once. The chain combines TRBV11-2 with TRBJ1-3, with D maybe TRBD1 (5 bases). Looked up from germline, CDR1 is SGHAT and CDR2 is FQNNGV. The CDR3 is 12 amino acids. V was shortened by 10 bases and J by 0 bases, with 7 bases between the two germline ends. The CDR3 DNA is TGTGCCACGGGGGACTCTGGAAACACCATATATTTT. It translates to CATGDSGNTIYF.